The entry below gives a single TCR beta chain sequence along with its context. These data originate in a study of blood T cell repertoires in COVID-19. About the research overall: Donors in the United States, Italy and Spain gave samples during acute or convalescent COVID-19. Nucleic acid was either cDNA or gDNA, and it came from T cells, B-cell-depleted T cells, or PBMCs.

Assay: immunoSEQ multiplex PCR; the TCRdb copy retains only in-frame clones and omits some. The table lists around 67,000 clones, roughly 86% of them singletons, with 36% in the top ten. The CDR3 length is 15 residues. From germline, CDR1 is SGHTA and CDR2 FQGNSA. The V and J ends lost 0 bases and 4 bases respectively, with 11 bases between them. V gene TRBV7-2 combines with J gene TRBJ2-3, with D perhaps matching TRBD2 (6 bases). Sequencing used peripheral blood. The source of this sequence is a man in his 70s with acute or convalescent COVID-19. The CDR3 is CASSLARGWSDTQYF. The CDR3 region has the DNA TGTGCCAGCAGCTTAGCACGGGGGTGGTCAGATACGCAGTATTTT.